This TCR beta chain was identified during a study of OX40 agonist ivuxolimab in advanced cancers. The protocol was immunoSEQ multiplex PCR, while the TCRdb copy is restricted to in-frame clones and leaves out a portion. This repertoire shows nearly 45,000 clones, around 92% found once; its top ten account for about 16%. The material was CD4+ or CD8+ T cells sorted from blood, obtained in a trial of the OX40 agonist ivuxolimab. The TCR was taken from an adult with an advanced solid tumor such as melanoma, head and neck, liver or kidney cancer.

In DNA form, the CDR3 reads TGTGCCAGTAGTGCCACCGGAGACAATCCAGGCAGGACTGAAGCTTTCTTT. Protein: CASSATGDNPGRTEAFF. The V and J genes are TRBV19 and TRBJ1-1, with D uncertain. With 5 bases removed from V and 5 bases from J, the gap between germline ends came to 24 bases. This CDR3 contains 17 residues. The V gene's germline CDR1 is LNHDA and CDR2 SQIVND (reference sequence).